The 8 T cell receptor beta chains reported below all come from one sample, sequenced in a study of CD8+CD57+ T cells in acquired aplastic anemia. According to the study, genomic DNA was the template for TCR beta VDJ and CDR3 profiling. MiXCR, run by TCRdb on the reads, gives a single entry per CDR3 protein. Of roughly 58,000 distinct CDR3 sequences in the sample, under 55% are singletons; the top ten hold about 2.5%. The sequenced material came from sorted CD4+, CD8+, or CD8+CD57+ T cells (not recorded which) from PBMCs. The receptors derive from a human donor in good health, serving as a control.

This clonotype occurred a few times. This chain connects TRBV24-1 to TRBJ2-7; D is undetermined. Germline V gives CDR1 KGHDR, CDR2 SFDVKD. Trimming stripped 3 bases from V and 7 bases from J, with 12 bases between. This CDR3 comprises 13 residues. The CDR3 bases are TGTGCCACCAGTGATGACAATACGTGGGAGCAGTACTTC. Residues: CATSDDNTWEQYF.

This clonotype was observed at least ten times. The J gene is TRBJ2-3, the V gene TRBV20-1; no definite D call. Germline CDR1 is DFQATT and CDR2 is SNEGSKA (reference sequence). Trimming cost V 2 bases and J 4 bases, with 10 bases left between them. The CDR3 is made up of 13 amino acids. The CDR3 coding sequence is TGCAGTGCTAGATTTCAACAAGCAGATACGCAGTATTTT. Protein: CSARFQQADTQYF.

The chain carries TRBV20-1 and TRBJ2-2; D uncertain. Germline-derived CDR1 and CDR2 are DFQATT and SNEGSKA (reference sequence). Trimming pared 4 bases from V and 6 bases from J, leaving 0 bases between. CDR3 length: 9 residues. CDR3 amino acids: CSATGELFF. DNA for the CDR3: TGCAGTGCTACCGGGGAGCTGTTTTTT.

This rearrangement joins TRBV19 to TRBJ2-6, with D maybe TRBD1 (8 bases). Trimming stripped 4 bases from V and 11 bases from J, with 18 bases between. The germline V gene encodes CDR1 LNHDA and CDR2 SQIVND (reference sequence). CDR3 size: 15 residues. The CDR3 nucleotides are TGTGCCAGTAGTAGAAAAACAGGGGGGGACTACGTCCTGACTTTC. This gives the protein CASSRKTGGDYVLTF.

This rearrangement joins TRBV29-1 to TRBJ2-7; either TRBD1 or TRBD2 may supply D (5 bases each). CDR1 and CDR2 (germline): SQVTM, ANQGSEA. The germline V and J ends were trimmed by 6 bases and 3 bases, with 12 bases remaining between them. The CDR3 extends over 12 amino acids. The CDR3 here is CSVAGTNYEQYF. CDR3 sequence (DNA): TGCAGCGTCGCCGGGACGAACTACGAGCAGTACTTC.

This clonotype was seen at least ten times. V and J are TRBV20-1 and TRBJ1-3, with D perhaps matching TRBD1 (5 bases). CDR3 length: 16 amino acids. Trimming cost V 6 bases and J 4 bases, with 22 bases left between them. Germline loops: CDR1 DFQATT, CDR2 SNEGSKA (reference sequence). CDR3 protein: CSARPGLTVGGNTIYF. The CDR3 DNA is TGCAGTGCGCGTCCAGGGTTAACGGTGGGAGGAAACACCATATATTTT.

Only a few counts were recorded for this clonotype. Given a much more abundant clone one base away, this may be a read error. The V and J genes are TRBV3-1 and TRBJ1-1; D is perhaps TRBD1 (6 bases). CDR1 LGHDT and CDR2 YNNKEL come from the germline V gene (reference sequence). The CDR3 contains 12 residues. In DNA form, the CDR3 reads TGTGCCAGCAGGTCTAGGGGGGGGGGAGCTTCCTTT. As protein: CASRSRGGGASF.

J is TRBJ1-4 and V is TRBV19; D is ambiguous. This CDR3 has 14 amino acids. The V gene lost 3 bases and the J gene lost 8 bases, with 13 bases spanning the gap. Germline CDR1 reads LNHDA; CDR2 reads SQIVND (reference sequence). The CDR3 DNA sequence: TGTGCCAGTAGTATCGGGATGGGCAGGGAAAAACTGTTTTTT. It specifies CASSIGMGREKLFF.